One TCR beta chain is described in this entry. Its antigen is currently unknown. This record belongs to a study of T cell responses to AZD1222 COVID-19 vaccine. Overall study results and limits: Clonal diversity may have been underestimated, and the donors were mostly white British, with more females than males.

V lost 3 bases and J lost 8; bases outside the gene matches: 6. The CDR3 is 14 residues long. Germline V gene lookup returns CDR1 SGHRS and CDR2 YFSETQ. Produced via immunoSEQ multiplex PCR; TCRdb's table is partial and in-frame only. The sample holds about 69,000 clones; approximately 87% are singletons and the top ten take 20% to 30%. The sequencing here drew on peripheral blood, taken 28 days after the second AZD1222 dose. The chain carries TRBV5-1 and TRBJ1-2; 11 nucleotides agree with TRBD1. The clonotype comes from an adult who received the AZD1222 COVID-19 vaccine. In DNA form, the CDR3 reads TGCGCCAGCAGCTACGGACAGGGGGCGGGCGGCTACACCTTC. This sequence encodes CASSYGQGAGGYTF.